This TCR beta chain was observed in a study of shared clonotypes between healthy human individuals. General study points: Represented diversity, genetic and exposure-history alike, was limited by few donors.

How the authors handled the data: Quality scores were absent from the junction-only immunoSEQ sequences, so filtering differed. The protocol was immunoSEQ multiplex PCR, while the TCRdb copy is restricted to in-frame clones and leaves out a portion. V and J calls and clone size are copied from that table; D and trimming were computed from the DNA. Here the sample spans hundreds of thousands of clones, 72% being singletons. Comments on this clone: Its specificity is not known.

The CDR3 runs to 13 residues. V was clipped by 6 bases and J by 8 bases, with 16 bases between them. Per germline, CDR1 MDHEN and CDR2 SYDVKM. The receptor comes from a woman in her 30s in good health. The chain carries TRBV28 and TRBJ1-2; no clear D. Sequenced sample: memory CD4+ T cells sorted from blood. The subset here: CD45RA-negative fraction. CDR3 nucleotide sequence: TGTGCCAGCAGCCCCCGCAGGTCGGTAGGCTACACCTTC. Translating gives CASSPRRSVGYTF.